Below are 29 T cell receptor beta chains sequenced from a single sample in a study of CD8+CD57+ T cells in acquired aplastic anemia. Patients picked for sequencing had shown CD8+CD57+ cell expansion detected by flow cytometry. According to the study, genomic DNA was the template for TCR beta VDJ and CDR3 profiling. Each CDR3 protein gets one entry after TCRdb re-called the reads with MiXCR. The table lists under 150,000 distinct CDR3 sequences, approximately 41% of them singletons. Sequencing was performed on sorted CD4+, CD8+, or CD8+CD57+ T cells (not recorded which) from PBMCs. These receptors all stem from a human donor with aplastic anemia.

The V call is TRBV10-3, the J call TRBJ1-2; D is ambiguous. This CDR3 is 12 amino acids long. The germline V gene encodes CDR1 ENHRY and CDR2 SYGVKD. V lost 0 bases, J lost 3 bases, and 2 bases lay in between. The CDR3 is CAISESHYGYTF. DNA for the CDR3: TGTGCCATCAGTGAGTCACACTATGGCTACACCTTC.

There are a few counts of this clonotype. A much bigger clone sits one base away, suggesting this may be a read error. V is TRBV11-1 and J is TRBJ1-1; TRBD1 is a possible D gene (6 bases). The CDR3 covers 15 residues. The germline V gene encodes CDR1 SGHAT and CDR2 FQDESV (reference sequence). DNA for the CDR3: TGTGCCAGCAGCTTAGCCTCGGCGCGGGACACTGAAGTTTTCTTT. It is translated as CASSLASARDTEVFF.

This chain joins TRBV29-1 and TRBJ1-6; 12 bases align to TRBD1. CDR3 length equals 15 residues. V lost 6 bases to trimming and J lost 6 bases; unmatched junction nucleotides: 6. Looked up from germline, CDR1 is SQVTM and CDR2 is ANQGSEA. The CDR3 DNA sequence: TGCAGCGTCGCCCGGGACAGGGGGCCTAATTCACCCCTCCACTTT. Translating gives CSVARDRGPNSPLHF.

CDR3 residues: CATKIQGTSGEQYF. The CDR3 bases are TGTGCCACCAAAATCCAAGGGACTAGCGGCGAGCAGTACTTC. The chain combines TRBV2 with TRBJ2-7; 11 bases are shared with TRBD2. CDR1 is SNHLY and CDR2 is FYNNEI in the germline V gene. The CDR3 covers 14 residues. The V segment lost 10 bases and the J segment 6 bases; nucleotides outside the gene matches: 11.

This clonotype showed up many times. V usage is TRBV9 and J usage is TRBJ2-5; 8 nucleotides align to TRBD2. From germline, CDR1 is SGDLS and CDR2 YYNGEE. The junction had 19 bases not matched to a gene; V was cut back by 7 bases and J by 5 bases. The CDR3 is 17 amino acids. The CDR3 sequence is CASSPREGSPPGETQYF. In DNA form, the CDR3 reads TGTGCCAGCTCCCCCCGGGAGGGGTCCCCACCGGGGGAGACCCAGTACTTC.

This clonotype was observed many times. V and J are TRBV6-5 and TRBJ1-2, with no clear D. V dropped 0 bases and J dropped 1 base, with 9 bases sitting between them. Germline CDR1 MNHEY, CDR2 SVGAGI. This CDR3 has 15 residues. CDR3 nucleotides: TGTGCCAGCAGTTACTCGCGGGGATTTAACTATGGCTACACCTTC. Protein: CASSYSRGFNYGYTF.

This clonotype was seen many times. The rearrangement joins TRBV7-6 to TRBJ2-5, with D uncertain. This CDR3 has 13 residues. V lost 5 bases and J 6 bases, leaving 13 bases between the germline ends. Germline CDR1 and CDR2: SGHVS and FNYEAQ. CDR3 loop: CASSPSSGQTQYF. The DNA for the CDR3 is TGTGCCAGCAGCCCGAGCTCCGGCCAGACCCAGTACTTC.

This clonotype was recorded at least ten times. V usage is TRBV7-2 and J usage is TRBJ2-7, with a possible D match to TRBD1 (6 bases). Germline values: CDR1 SGHTA, CDR2 FQGNSA. This CDR3 spans 13 amino acids. Trimming cost V 3 bases and J 1 base, with 7 bases left between them. CDR3 DNA sequence: TGTGCCAGCAGCTTCAGGGGATCCTACGAGCAGTACTTC. It encodes CASSFRGSYEQYF.

This clonotype was counted at least ten times. V gene TRBV13 combines with J gene TRBJ2-5, with D unclear. The germline V gene encodes CDR1 PRHDT and CDR2 FYEKMQ (reference sequence). This CDR3 region has 14 residues. Trimming shortened V by 5 bases and J by 5 bases, and 15 bases separated the two germline ends. The CDR3 DNA follows: TGTGCCAGCAGCCCCTCCATGGGCGTGGAGACCCAGTACTTC. Translation gives CASSPSMGVETQYF. Filled out from reference TRBV13 and TRBJ2-5, the complete variable domain reads AAGVIQSPRHLIKEKRETATLKCYPIPRHDTVYWYQQGPGQDPQFLISFYEKMQSDKGSIPDRFSAQQFSDYHSELNMSSLELGDSALYFCASSPSMGVETQYFGPGTRLLVL.

V is TRBV2 and J is TRBJ1-4; 10 bases are a match to TRBD1. Germline trimming cut 5 bases from V and 8 bases from J; bases unmatched to any gene: 5. CDR1 is SNHLY and CDR2 is FYNNEI in the germline V gene. There are 14 residues in the CDR3. Here the CDR3 DNA reads TGTGCCAGCAGTCTTGACAGGGGGCGCGAAAAACTGTTTTTT. Protein sequence: CASSLDRGREKLFF.

The chain couples TRBV28 to TRBJ1-3; D possibly corresponds to TRBD1 (5 bases). From germline, CDR1 is MDHEN and CDR2 SYDVKM. Trimming shortened V by 6 bases and J by 1 base, and 13 bases separated the two germline ends. This CDR3 has 15 residues. This CDR3 is CASSSGGGSGNTIYF. CDR3 sequence (DNA): TGTGCCAGCAGCTCAGGTGGGGGATCTGGAAACACCATATATTTT.

This rearrangement joins TRBV9 to TRBJ1-6; TRBD1 matches 8 bases. Unmatched junction bases numbered 8, after V lost 3 bases and J lost 9 bases. CDR1 SGDLS and CDR2 YYNGEE come from the germline V gene. This CDR3 contains 15 residues. CDR3 bases: TGTGCCAGCAGCGAAGCCGGGACAGGCGGTTCACCCCTCCACTTT. Protein product: CASSEAGTGGSPLHF.

This clonotype occurred many times. The rearrangement uses TRBV19 and TRBJ2-7; D tentatively reads TRBD1 or TRBD2 (6 bases each). V lost 8 bases and J lost 5, with 16 bases in between. The germline gives CDR1 LNHDA, CDR2 SQIVND (reference sequence). This CDR3 contains 13 residues. CDR3 nucleotide sequence: TGTGCCAGTCCCCGAACGGGGGCCGACGAGCAGTACGTC. Residues: CASPRTGADEQYV.

Points on this clonotype: This may come from a read error, since a much larger clone is one base off. This chain links TRBV7-8 with TRBJ1-4; TRBD1 agrees at 9 bases. Trimming took 4 bases from V and 6 from J; bases not matched to a gene: 9. The CDR3 covers 16 residues. CDR1 is SGHVS, CDR2 FQNEAQ, per germline. The DNA of the CDR3 is TGTGCCAGCAGCTCGAGTGCCGGGACAGGGTATGAAAAACTGTTTTTT. Translation: CASSSSAGTGYEKLFF.

This clonotype was detected a few times. V gene TRBV7-2 combines with J gene TRBJ2-2; TRBD2 agrees at 9 bases. Losses at the gene ends were 5 bases for V and 4 bases for J; bases not matched to a gene: 2. Germline values: CDR1 SGHTA, CDR2 FQGNSA. The CDR3 length is 14 residues. The CDR3 region has the DNA TGTGCCAGCAGCCTTAGCGGGGGCACCGGGGAGCTGTTTTTT. Amino acid sequence: CASSLSGGTGELFF.

This clonotype was picked up a small number of times. The rearrangement links TRBV24-1 to TRBJ2-3; TRBD1 might be the D (6 bases). This CDR3 spans 13 amino acids. Germline V CDR1 and CDR2: KGHDR, SFDVKD. With 3 bases removed from V and 9 bases from J, the gap between germline ends came to 12 bases. The CDR3 loop is CATSDSGQFTQYF. CDR3 DNA sequence: TGTGCCACCAGTGATAGTGGACAGTTCACGCAGTATTTT.

The chain links TRBV10-3 to TRBJ2-1; D is possibly TRBD2 (6 bases). This CDR3 has 15 residues. Germline V gives CDR1 ENHRY, CDR2 SYGVKD. Trimming took 4 bases from V and 10 from J, leaving 20 bases between them. The DNA of the CDR3 is TGTGCCATCAGTGTAGGGACTGGGGAGTCCTACGAGCAGTTCTTC. Encoded protein: CAISVGTGESYEQFF.

The V gene is TRBV5-1, the J gene TRBJ2-7; D gene uncertain. CDR1 and CDR2 from the germline V gene are SGHRS and YFSETQ. Trimming removed 0 bases at V and 2 bases at J, with 3 bases between. The CDR3 loop spans 12 amino acids. The CDR3 nucleotides are TGCGCCAGCAGCTTGGGCACCTACGAGCAGTACGTC. It codes for CASSLGTYEQYV.

This clonotype showed up many times. The chain recombines TRBV7-2 with TRBJ1-1; the D is unclear. V shed 6 bases and J shed 1 base, with 12 bases lying between them. This CDR3 contains 14 residues. The germline gives CDR1 SGHTA, CDR2 FQGNSA. DNA for the CDR3: TGTGCCAGCAGTCTCCGCCGGGAGAACACTGAAGCTTTCTTT. Its protein product is CASSLRRENTEAFF. The whole variable domain, filled in from reference TRBV7-2 and TRBJ1-1, reads GAGVSQSPSNKVTEKGKDVELRCDPISGHTALYWYRQSLGQGLEFLIYFQGNSAPDKSGLPSDRFSAERTGGSVSTLTIQRTQQEDSAVYLCASSLRRENTEAFFGQGTRLTVV.

This clonotype was seen more than once but under ten times. V usage is TRBV29-1 and J usage is TRBJ2-1, with TRBD1 as a possible D gene (6 bases). Trimming took 6 bases from V and 3 from J, leaving 15 bases between them. This CDR3 has 14 residues. CDR1 is SQVTM, CDR2 ANQGSEA, per germline. CDR3 region: CSVGRQGLYNEQFF. CDR3 sequence (DNA): TGCAGCGTGGGTAGGCAGGGGCTCTACAATGAGCAGTTCTTC.

This clonotype occurred once. The chain employs TRBV10-3 and TRBJ2-7, with D perhaps TRBD1 (6 bases). The length of the CDR3 is 15 residues. The V end lost 8 bases, the J end lost 2 bases, and 19 bases lay between the germline ends. The germline gives CDR1 ENHRY, CDR2 SYGVKD. The CDR3 nucleotides are TGTGCCATCGGCCCTAAACCGGGACAAGCCTACGAGCAGTACTTC. Residues: CAIGPKPGQAYEQYF.

This clonotype was seen repeatedly, ten times or more. The genes are TRBV20-1 and TRBJ1-2; 7 bases match TRBD1. This CDR3 has 12 amino acids. V shed 6 bases, J shed 5 bases, and the junction held 6 bases outside the gene matches. Germline V gene lookup returns CDR1 DFQATT and CDR2 SNEGSKA (reference sequence). In nucleotides, the CDR3 is TGCAGTGCAAGGTCAGGGGGTTATGGCTACACCTTC. It is translated as CSARSGGYGYTF.

The chain has TRBV28 and TRBJ1-5, with D tentatively TRBD1 (6 bases). Germline CDR1 MDHEN, CDR2 SYDVKM. Trimming stripped 7 bases from V and 4 bases from J, with 11 bases between. This CDR3 has 13 amino acids. The CDR3 reads CASTRQVNQPQHF. The DNA of the CDR3 is TGTGCCAGCACTAGACAGGTTAATCAGCCCCAGCATTTT.

This clonotype was counted only a few times. This chain connects TRBV19 to TRBJ1-2; TRBD1 matches 8 bases. Germline V gene sequence: CDR1 LNHDA, CDR2 SQIVND (reference sequence). The V segment lost 4 bases and the J segment 2 bases; nucleotides outside the gene matches: 9. CDR3 length equals 16 residues. CDR3 nucleotides: TGTGCCAGTAGTAGGGCGGGGACAGGATCCAACTATGGCTACACCTTC. Translation: CASSRAGTGSNYGYTF.

Of note for this clonotype: A read error may be the cause here, since a much bigger clone is one base away. V gene TRBV6-1 combines with J gene TRBJ2-7; weak D call: TRBD2 (6 bases). V shed 1 base and J shed 2 bases, with 12 bases lying between them. The CDR3 is made up of 15 amino acids. Germline lookup yields CDR1 MNHNS and CDR2 SASEGT. The CDR3 DNA reads TGTGCCAGCAGTGAAGGTGTGACTAGAGCCTACGAGCAGTACGTC. Amino acid sequence: CASSEGVTRAYEQYV.

In this sample, this clonotype turned up many times. This chain connects TRBV6-1 to TRBJ1-3; D not resolved. CDR1 and CDR2 (germline): MNHNS, SASEGT. The CDR3 runs 12 residues. The germline V and J ends were trimmed by 8 bases and 4 bases, with 9 bases remaining between them. CDR3 loop: CASLSPGNTIYF. The CDR3 DNA sequence: TGTGCCAGCCTTTCCCCGGGAAACACCATATATTTT.

In DNA, the CDR3 is TGTGCCATCAGTGACGTTCCGCAGGGGAATCAGCCCCAGCATTTT. It specifies CAISDVPQGNQPQHF. The chain uses TRBV10-3 and TRBJ1-5; D may be TRBD1 (6 bases). Germline V gives CDR1 ENHRY, CDR2 SYGVKD. Trimming stripped 3 bases from V and 4 bases from J, with 13 bases between. This CDR3 comprises 15 residues.

There are a few counts of this clonotype. The genes are TRBV3-1 and TRBJ2-5; D is perhaps TRBD1 (6 bases). The CDR3 is made up of 13 amino acids. The germline CDR1 and CDR2 sequences are LGHDT and YNNKEL (reference sequence). Trimming took off 4 bases at V and 3 bases at J, with 9 bases between the two ends. The CDR3 reads CASSRSGEETQYF. The CDR3, as DNA: TGTGCCAGCAGCCGATCAGGGGAAGAGACCCAGTACTTC.

The chain has TRBV29-1 and TRBJ2-2, with TRBD2 matching over 12 bases. J gave up 7 bases and V 6 bases, and 9 bases lay outside the gene matches. This CDR3 is 15 amino acids long. Germline CDR1 SQVTM, CDR2 ANQGSEA. CDR3 DNA sequence: TGCAGCGTGGGTACTAGCGGGAGGCTTGGCGGGGAGCTGTTTTTT. Protein sequence: CSVGTSGRLGGELFF.